The clone carrying this T cell receptor beta chain has at least ten counts. Data came from immunoSEQ multiplex PCR; TCRdb stores just in-frame clones and leaves some out. The sample holds some 68,000 clones, roughly 84% seen once. Germline V lookup: CDR1 LGHNA, CDR2 YNFKEQ. The CDR3 spans 18 residues. The V gene lost 0 bases and the J gene lost 2 bases, with 19 bases spanning the gap. This sample was included in a study of Tregs in tolerant kidney transplant recipients. The chain is built from TRBV4-2 and TRBJ1-2; D gene unclear. Input material: CD4+ T cells from blood. The origin of this receptor is a human donor in good health. The CDR3 loop is CASSQEPAASPVNYGYTF. CDR3 bases: TGTGCCAGCAGCCAAGAGCCGGCAGCCTCCCCGGTAAACTATGGCTACACCTTC.